This entry lists 31 T cell receptor beta chains sequenced from one sample in a study of cytomegalovirus exposure and HLA in healthy donors. Primers included in the PCR were 60 Vbeta and 13 Jbeta primers. Data came from immunoSEQ multiplex PCR; TCRdb stores just in-frame clones and leaves some out. Of hundreds of thousands of clones in the sample, around 76% are singletons; the top ten hold 0.63%. Sample: PBMCs. These TCRs come from a man between 18 and 29 years old in good health and CMV-seronegative.

In this sample, this clone turned up a few times. The chain couples TRBV15 to TRBJ1-1, with TRBD1 as a possible D gene (6 bases). Per germline, CDR1 LNHNV and CDR2 YYDKDF (reference sequence). The CDR3 length is 15 residues. The V end was cut by 4 bases, the J end by 5 bases, with 17 bases between. The CDR3 loop reads CATSTQQGPGTEAFF. CDR3 nucleotides: TGTGCCACCAGCACCCAACAGGGACCCGGTACTGAAGCTTTCTTT.

V is TRBV7-9 and J is TRBJ1-1; 7 bases align to TRBD1. This CDR3 spans 12 amino acids. Germline assignment: CDR1 SEHNR and CDR2 FQNEAQ (reference sequence). Trimming at V came to 7 bases and at J to 3 bases, leaving 2 bases not matched to a gene. The CDR3 reads CASTQGDTEAFF. The CDR3 DNA is TGTGCCAGCACCCAGGGGGACACTGAAGCTTTCTTT.

The J gene is TRBJ2-7, the V gene TRBV2; no reliable D call. This CDR3 region has 15 residues. Trimming left V 5 bases short and J 4 bases short, with 18 bases between. CDR1 SNHLY and CDR2 FYNNEI come from the germline V gene. CDR3: CASSTAQASSYEQYF. The CDR3 DNA reads as TGTGCCAGCAGTACCGCCCAAGCGTCATCATACGAGCAGTACTTC.

The rearrangement uses TRBV6-1 and TRBJ2-7; 9 bases align to TRBD1. The germline CDR1 and CDR2 sequences are MNHNS and SASEGT. With V trimmed by 9 bases and J by 4 bases, 10 bases remained unmatched. The CDR3 is 14 amino acids. CDR3 region: CASRKTGGIYEQYF. CDR3 DNA: TGTGCCAGTAGAAAGACAGGGGGAATTTACGAGCAGTACTTC.

To note about this clone: An end of the junction does not agree with germline; a read error may underlie this. This sequence joins TRBV7-9 and TRBJ2-1, with 12 nucleotides matching TRBD2. This CDR3 contains 15 residues. From germline, CDR1 is SEHNR and CDR2 FQNEAQ (reference sequence). Here the CDR3 reads CSSSFPSGRDNEQFF. The DNA of the CDR3 is TGTTCCAGCAGCTTCCCTAGCGGGAGGGACAATGAGCAGTTCTTC.

The CDR3 DNA is TGTGCCAGCAGCTGGAGACATGAGCAGTTCTTC. Its protein product is CASSWRHEQFF. The rearrangement joins TRBV7-2 to TRBJ2-1; no firm D call. The germline V gene has CDR1 SGHTA and CDR2 FQGNSA. V lost 4 bases to trimming and J lost 8 bases, with 6 bases between them. The CDR3 covers 11 residues.

The genes are TRBV6-1 and TRBJ2-4; 8 nucleotides agree with TRBD2. The germline CDR1 and CDR2 sequences are MNHNS and SASEGT. The junction had 9 bases not matched to a gene; V was cut back by 4 bases and J by 1 base. The CDR3 consists of 17 residues. CDR3 region: CASSATEAGAAKNIQYF. The CDR3 nucleotides are TGTGCCAGCAGTGCTACTGAAGCGGGAGCTGCCAAAAACATTCAGTACTTC.

A few counts support this clone. The J gene is TRBJ1-2, the V gene TRBV19; D is undetermined. CDR1 is LNHDA and CDR2 is SQIVND in the germline V gene (reference sequence). This CDR3 comprises 13 residues. V was trimmed by 7 bases and J by 4 bases, leaving 13 bases between them. The CDR3 sequence is CASNPSISYGYTF. The CDR3 nucleotides are TGTGCCAGTAATCCGAGCATCTCCTATGGCTACACCTTC.

The J gene is TRBJ2-7, the V gene TRBV10-3, with 8 bases aligning to TRBD1. The CDR3 length is 15 residues. V lost 3 bases and J lost 0; bases outside the gene matches: 4. Germline CDR1 and CDR2: ENHRY and SYGVKD. CDR3 nucleotides: TGTGCCATCAGTGACCCAGGGGGCACCTCCTACGAGCAGTACTTC. It is translated as CAISDPGGTSYEQYF.

This sequence joins TRBV19 and TRBJ1-1; D is perhaps TRBD1 (6 bases). CDR1 is LNHDA and CDR2 is SQIVND in the germline V gene (reference sequence). The CDR3 totals 13 residues. The V gene lost 6 bases and the J gene lost 4 bases, with 12 bases spanning the gap. The CDR3 DNA reads TGTGCCAGTAGAGACAGGCCGTTCACTGAAGCTTTCTTT. Protein: CASRDRPFTEAFF.

CDR3 DNA sequence: TGTGCCAGCAGTGAAACAGGGGCCGGCTACACCTTC. The encoded protein is CASSETGAGYTF. This sequence joins TRBV27 and TRBJ1-2, with 7 positions matching TRBD1. The V gene end was trimmed by 5 bases and the J gene end by 8 bases; junction bases not matched to a gene: 5. The CDR3 spans 12 residues. From germline, CDR1 is MNHEY and CDR2 SMNVEV (reference sequence).

This chain uses TRBV28 with TRBJ1-1; TRBD1 matches 8 bases. J gave up 0 bases and V 5 bases, and 5 bases lay outside the gene matches. Looked up from germline, CDR1 is MDHEN and CDR2 is SYDVKM. The CDR3 has 15 residues. CDR3 sequence (DNA): TGTGCCAGCAGTAGGCAGACAGGGGTGAACACTGAAGCTTTCTTT. It encodes CASSRQTGVNTEAFF.

The V call is TRBV4-1, the J call TRBJ2-5; D possibly corresponds to TRBD2 (5 bases). Trimming took off 3 bases at V and 0 bases at J, with 14 bases between the two ends. Germline CDR1 reads MGHRA; CDR2 reads YSYEKL. The CDR3 has 16 residues. Written as DNA, the CDR3 is TGCGCCAGCAGCCATGATAGCGATACCCACCAAGAGACCCAGTACTTC. This gives the protein CASSHDSDTHQETQYF.

In regard to this clone: The junction differs from germline at one of its ends, possibly a read error. The chain is built from TRBV7-7 and TRBJ2-2; D is perhaps TRBD1 (5 bases). This CDR3 contains 14 residues. Germline CDR1 reads SSHAT; CDR2 reads FNYEAQ (reference sequence). CDR3 nucleotides: TGTGCTAGCAGCGTAGGACAATACTCCGGGGAGCTGTTTTTT. As protein: CASSVGQYSGELFF.

The chain recombines TRBV12-1 with TRBJ2-5; the table gives TRBD2 as D, unverified against the DNA. TRBV12-1 is a documented pseudogene. This CDR3 is built from 12 residues. The CDR3 DNA reads as TGTGCCAGCAGCTCCCGGCGGCGGACCCAGTACTTC. The encoded protein is CASSSRRRTQYF.

The rearrangement uses TRBV19 and TRBJ1-2; possibly TRBD1 for D (6 bases). CDR3 length equals 15 residues. Trimming left V 5 bases short and J 4 bases short, with 17 bases between. CDR1 is LNHDA and CDR2 is SQIVND in the germline V gene (reference sequence). The DNA of the CDR3 is TGTGCCAGTAGTGCGTACAGGGCTGGGGGCTATGGCTACACCTTC. Amino acid sequence: CASSAYRAGGYGYTF.

This clone was observed once. The chain employs TRBV18 and TRBJ1-2; D uncertain. The ends were cut back, 1 base at V and 1 base at J, with 7 bases in the middle. CDR1 and CDR2 (germline): KGHSH, LQKENI. The CDR3 totals 14 residues. Written as DNA, the CDR3 is TGTGCCAGCTCACCACTAGAAATTAACTATGGCTACACCTTC. The encoded protein is CASSPLEINYGYTF.

This clone has just a few counts. The sample carries other DNA sequences with the same CDR3. This chain joins TRBV6-5 and TRBJ2-3; 8 bases align to TRBD1. J was trimmed by 0 bases and V by 2 bases; bases with no gene match: 1. This CDR3 region has 15 residues. The germline CDR1 and CDR2 sequences are MNHEY and SVGAGI. The CDR3 reads CASSYGQGSTDTQYF. The CDR3 nucleotides read TGTGCCAGCAGTTACGGACAGGGAAGCACAGATACGCAGTATTTT.

This chain connects TRBV6-5 to TRBJ2-3; 7 bases match TRBD2. Germline V gives CDR1 MNHEY, CDR2 SVGAGI. J lost 0 bases, V lost 2 bases, and 5 bases had no gene match. The CDR3 spans 16 residues. The CDR3 reads CASSYDPGRSTDTQYF. CDR3 bases: TGTGCCAGCAGTTACGATCCCGGGAGGAGCACAGATACGCAGTATTTT.

V usage is TRBV4-1 and J usage is TRBJ2-3; D unresolved. Germline CDR1 and CDR2: MGHRA and YSYEKL. The V and J ends lost 2 bases and 1 base respectively, with 10 bases between them. There are 15 residues in the CDR3. As DNA, the CDR3 is TGCGCCAGCAGCCAAAATCCTGCGGGCACAGATACGCAGTATTTT. Protein: CASSQNPAGTDTQYF.

This chain joins TRBV15 and TRBJ1-5; D uncertain. The CDR3 has 15 amino acids. CDR1 is LNHNV and CDR2 is YYDKDF in the germline V gene (reference sequence). Trimming left V 0 bases short and J 1 base short, with 7 bases between. The CDR3 reads CATSRDWESNQPQHF. The CDR3 DNA reads as TGTGCCACCAGCAGAGATTGGGAGAGCAATCAGCCCCAGCATTTT. Variable domain in full (rest from reference TRBV15 and TRBJ1-5): DAMVIQNPRYQVTQFGKPVTLSCSQTLNHNVMYWYQQKSSQAPKLLFHYYDKDFNNEADTPDNFQSRRPNTSFCFLDIRSPGLGDTAMYLCATSRDWESNQPQHFGDGTRLSIL.

A remark on this clone: The junction and the germline gene differ at one end; a read error may be behind it. The chain recombines TRBV7-9 with TRBJ2-5, with TRBD2 identical over 9 bases. Germline CDR1 and CDR2: SEHNR and FQNEAQ (reference sequence). The CDR3 has 15 amino acids. The CDR3 here is CSSSLFSGSGETQYF. Here the CDR3 DNA reads TGTTCCAGCAGCTTATTTAGCGGGAGTGGAGAGACCCAGTACTTC.

V is TRBV5-4 and J is TRBJ1-1; 7 nucleotides line up with TRBD1. CDR1 is SGHNT, CDR2 YYREEE, per germline (reference sequence). V lost 2 bases, J lost 3 bases, and 7 bases stayed unmatched. The CDR3 spans 15 residues. The CDR3 loop reads CASSLRQGGYTEAFF. The CDR3 nucleotides are TGTGCCAGCAGCTTAAGACAGGGAGGATACACTGAAGCTTTCTTT.

V is TRBV5-4 and J is TRBJ1-2; TRBD1 matches 8 bases. V gave up 4 bases and J gave up 8 bases; unmatched junction bases: 4. Germline V lookup: CDR1 SGHNT, CDR2 YYREEE (reference sequence). This CDR3 has 12 amino acids. The CDR3 region is CASSPGTGGYTF. In DNA, the CDR3 is TGTGCCAGCAGCCCTGGGACAGGCGGCTACACCTTC.

J is TRBJ2-2 and V is TRBV5-4; 9 bases agree with TRBD1. From germline, CDR1 is SGHNT and CDR2 YYREEE (reference sequence). The CDR3 runs to 14 residues. V was clipped by 0 bases and J by 6 bases; unmatched bases: 0. This CDR3 reads CASSLGDRAGELFF. CDR3 nucleotide sequence: TGTGCCAGCAGCTTGGGGGACAGGGCCGGGGAGCTGTTTTTT.

This chain connects TRBV27 to TRBJ2-4; tentative D call: TRBD2 (6 bases). The germline V gene encodes CDR1 MNHEY and CDR2 SMNVEV (reference sequence). The CDR3 is 14 amino acids. The V end lost 6 bases, the J end lost 8 bases, and 17 bases lay between the germline ends. CDR3: CASRPGVAADIQYF. The CDR3 DNA reads as TGTGCCAGCAGACCCGGGGTAGCGGCGGACATTCAGTACTTC.

This clone came up once. This chain connects TRBV6-6 to TRBJ1-1; D remains ambiguous. CDR3 length: 14 amino acids. The germline CDR1 and CDR2 sequences are MNHNY and SVGAGI (reference sequence). Trimming pared 2 bases from V and 0 bases from J, leaving 7 bases between. Here the CDR3 reads CASSYSSVNTEAFF. The CDR3 DNA is TGTGCCAGCAGTTACAGCTCCGTGAACACTGAAGCTTTCTTT.

This chain links TRBV7-6 with TRBJ2-5, with D possibly TRBD1 on 6 matching bases. CDR1 is SGHVS, CDR2 FNYEAQ, per germline. The CDR3 covers 14 residues. V lost 2 bases to trimming and J lost 6 bases, with 13 bases between them. CDR3: CASSLFGQGKTQYF. Written as DNA, the CDR3 is TGTGCCAGCAGCTTATTTGGCCAGGGGAAGACCCAGTACTTC.

This chain joins TRBV2 and TRBJ2-7; no clear D gene. The CDR3 loop spans 13 amino acids. Germline V lookup: CDR1 SNHLY, CDR2 FYNNEI. V lost 3 bases and J lost 4, with 10 bases in between. The CDR3 coding sequence is TGTGCCAGCAGTGAGGGCACCTTTTACGAGCAGTACTTC. Translated: CASSEGTFYEQYF.

The genes are TRBV7-9 and TRBJ2-3, with a possible D match to TRBD1 (6 bases). Germline values: CDR1 SEHNR, CDR2 FQNEAQ (reference sequence). V was clipped by 6 bases and J by 0 bases, with 13 bases between them. This CDR3 region has 15 residues. As DNA, the CDR3 is TGTGCCAGCAGTGGGGGCAGGGAGAGCACAGATACGCAGTATTTT. This codes for CASSGGRESTDTQYF.

Only a few counts were recorded for this clone. The chain employs TRBV5-1 and TRBJ2-5; 8 nucleotides agree with TRBD1. V was clipped by 5 bases and J by 2 bases; unmatched bases: 8. Germline CDR1 reads SGHRS; CDR2 reads YFSETQ. The CDR3 totals 15 residues. The CDR3 sequence is CASRERTGGQETQYF. In DNA, the CDR3 is TGCGCCAGCAGGGAAAGAACAGGGGGGCAAGAGACCCAGTACTTC.